This T cell receptor beta chain is drawn from a study of identical twins. General study points: Insertions were fewer in abundant cord blood beta clonotypes, whereas memory repertoires showed none of this pattern.

Germline loops: CDR1 LGHDT, CDR2 YNNKEL (reference sequence). V gave up 2 bases and J gave up 1 base; unmatched junction bases: 9. CDR3 length: 19 amino acids. As concerns this clonotype: The antigen is undetermined.

In every case, the donor was a healthy Caucasian. A template switching step contributed a universal primer site, while unique molecular identifiers were present in the cDNA. TCRdb re-called the 5' RACE reads through MiXCR, storing one row per CDR3 protein. The sample holds 250,000 or so distinct CDR3 sequences, around 8% seen once. These records were also assigned to another study, of yellow fever vaccine responses in identical twins. That work contributes: Reportedly, the T cell response mounted by twins to vaccine seemed partly convergent, partly personalized.

The chain has TRBV3-1 and TRBJ2-3; TRBD2 matches at 13 bases. Sequenced sample: CD8+ T cells sorted from blood. The origin of this receptor is a woman younger than 30 in good health. Written as DNA, the CDR3 is TGTGCCAGCAGCCAAACCGGGACTAGCGGGGAAAGGGGCACAGATACGCAGTATTTT. This gives the protein CASSQTGTSGERGTDTQYF.